The sequence of this T cell receptor (beta chain) was determined in a study of T cells expressing NK-cell markers. CDR1 SQVTM and CDR2 ANQGSEA come from the germline V gene. The CDR3 extends over 16 amino acids. TCRdb re-called the 5' RACE reads, yielding one record per CDR3 amino acid sequence without DNA. Across about 390,000 distinct CDR3 sequences, the top ten clones capture approximately 11% of the sample. The sequence came from a woman in her fifties or sixties in good health. Sequencing was done on a sample of blood T cells: a sorted CD56 or NKG2C T cell subset, CD4+ or CD8+ T cells, or bulk PBMC T cells (not recorded which). V is TRBV29-1 and J is TRBJ2-5; TCRdb returns TRBD2, unconfirmable since there is no DNA. CDR3 residues: CSVEDPWSGSVQTQYF.